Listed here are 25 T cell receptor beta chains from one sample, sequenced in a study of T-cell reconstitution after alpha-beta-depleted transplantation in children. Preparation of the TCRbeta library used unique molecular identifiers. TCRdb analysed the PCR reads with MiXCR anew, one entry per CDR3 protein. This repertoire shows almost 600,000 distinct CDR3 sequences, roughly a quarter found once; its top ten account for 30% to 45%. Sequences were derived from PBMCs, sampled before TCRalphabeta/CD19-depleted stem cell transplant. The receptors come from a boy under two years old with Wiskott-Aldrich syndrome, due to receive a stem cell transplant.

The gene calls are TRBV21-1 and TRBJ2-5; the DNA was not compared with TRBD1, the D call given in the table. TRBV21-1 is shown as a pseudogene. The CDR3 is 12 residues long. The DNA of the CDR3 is TGTGCCAGCGACTGTCGCCAAGAGACCCAGTACTTC. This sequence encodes CASDCRQETQYF.

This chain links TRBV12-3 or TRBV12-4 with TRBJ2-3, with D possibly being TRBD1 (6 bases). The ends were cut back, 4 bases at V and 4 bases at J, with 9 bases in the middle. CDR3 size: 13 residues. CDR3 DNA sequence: TGTGCCAGCAGTTATACAGGGTCAGATACGCAGTATTTT. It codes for CASSYTGSDTQYF.

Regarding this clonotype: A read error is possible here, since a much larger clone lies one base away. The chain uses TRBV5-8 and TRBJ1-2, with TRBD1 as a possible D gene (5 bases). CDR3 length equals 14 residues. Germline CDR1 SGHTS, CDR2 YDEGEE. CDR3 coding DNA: TGTGCCAGCAGCTTCAGGGAACTATTTCATGGCTGCACCTTC. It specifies CASSFRELFHGCTF.

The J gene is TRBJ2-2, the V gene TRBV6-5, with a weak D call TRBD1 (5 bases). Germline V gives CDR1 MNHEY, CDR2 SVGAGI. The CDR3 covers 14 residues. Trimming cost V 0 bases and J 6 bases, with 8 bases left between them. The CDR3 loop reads CASSYSQGAGELFF. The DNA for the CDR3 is TGTGCCAGCAGTTACTCCCAGGGTGCCGGGGAGCTGTTTTTT.

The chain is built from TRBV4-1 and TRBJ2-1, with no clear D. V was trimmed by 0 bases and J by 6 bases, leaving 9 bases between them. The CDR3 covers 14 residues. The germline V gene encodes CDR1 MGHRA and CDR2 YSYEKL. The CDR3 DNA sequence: TGCGCCAGCAGCCAAGATAGACTCATCAATGAGCAGTTCTTC. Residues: CASSQDRLINEQFF.

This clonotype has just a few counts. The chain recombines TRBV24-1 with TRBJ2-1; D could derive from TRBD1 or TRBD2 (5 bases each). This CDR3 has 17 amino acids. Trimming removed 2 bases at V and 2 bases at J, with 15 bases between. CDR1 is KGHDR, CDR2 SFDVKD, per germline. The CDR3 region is CATSDSIRDGTYNEQFF. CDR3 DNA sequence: TGTGCCACCAGTGATTCTATCCGGGACGGAACCTACAATGAGCAGTTCTTC.

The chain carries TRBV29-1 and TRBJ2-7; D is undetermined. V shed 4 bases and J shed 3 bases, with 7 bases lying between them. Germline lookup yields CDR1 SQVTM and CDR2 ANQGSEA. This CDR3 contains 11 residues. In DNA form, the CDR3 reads TGCAGCGTTGGGCTAGACTACGAGCAGTACTTC. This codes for CSVGLDYEQYF.

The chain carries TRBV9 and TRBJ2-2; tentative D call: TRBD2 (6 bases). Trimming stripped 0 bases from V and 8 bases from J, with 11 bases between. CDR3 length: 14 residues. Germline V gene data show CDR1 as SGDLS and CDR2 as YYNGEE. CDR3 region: CASSVDSGSGELFF. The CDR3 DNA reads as TGTGCCAGCAGCGTAGATAGCGGAAGTGGGGAGCTGTTTTTT.

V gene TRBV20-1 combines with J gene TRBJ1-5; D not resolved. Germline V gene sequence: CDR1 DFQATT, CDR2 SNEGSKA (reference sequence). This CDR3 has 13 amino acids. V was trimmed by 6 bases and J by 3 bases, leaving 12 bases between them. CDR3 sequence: CSALRGSNQPQHF. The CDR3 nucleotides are TGCAGTGCCCTACGGGGTTCCAATCAGCCCCAGCATTTT.

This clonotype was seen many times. CDR3 amino acids: CASSPLAGYNEQFF. For the CDR3, the DNA is TGTGCCAGCAGCCCTCTAGCGGGCTACAATGAGCAGTTCTTC. The chain combines TRBV5-6 with TRBJ2-1, with 8 bases lining up with TRBD2. Germline lookup yields CDR1 SGHDT and CDR2 YYEEEE. With 4 bases clipped from V and 3 bases from J, the junction kept 3 bases outside the gene matches. This CDR3 has 14 amino acids.

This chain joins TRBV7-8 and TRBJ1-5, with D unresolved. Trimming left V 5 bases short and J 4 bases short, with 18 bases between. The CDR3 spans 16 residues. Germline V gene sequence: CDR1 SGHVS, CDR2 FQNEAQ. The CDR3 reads CASSPHPRHGNQPQHF. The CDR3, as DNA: TGTGCCAGCAGCCCCCACCCGAGACATGGTAATCAGCCCCAGCATTTT.

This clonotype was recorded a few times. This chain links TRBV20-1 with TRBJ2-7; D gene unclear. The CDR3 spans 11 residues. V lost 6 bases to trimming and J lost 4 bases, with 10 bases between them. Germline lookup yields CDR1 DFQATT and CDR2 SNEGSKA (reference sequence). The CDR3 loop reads CSARPIYEQYF. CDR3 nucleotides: TGCAGTGCAAGACCGATTTACGAGCAGTACTTC.

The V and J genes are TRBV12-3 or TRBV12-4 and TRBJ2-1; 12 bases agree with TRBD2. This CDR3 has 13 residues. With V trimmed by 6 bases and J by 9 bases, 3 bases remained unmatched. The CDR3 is CASRLAGGGEQFF. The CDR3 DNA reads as TGTGCCAGCAGACTAGCGGGAGGCGGTGAGCAGTTCTTC.

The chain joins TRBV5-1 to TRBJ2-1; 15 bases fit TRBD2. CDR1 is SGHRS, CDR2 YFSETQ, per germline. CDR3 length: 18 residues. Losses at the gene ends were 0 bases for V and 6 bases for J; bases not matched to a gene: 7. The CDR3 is CASSLAGLAGGFGNEQFF. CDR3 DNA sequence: TGCGCCAGCAGCTTGGCGGGACTAGCGGGAGGTTTTGGCAATGAGCAGTTCTTC.

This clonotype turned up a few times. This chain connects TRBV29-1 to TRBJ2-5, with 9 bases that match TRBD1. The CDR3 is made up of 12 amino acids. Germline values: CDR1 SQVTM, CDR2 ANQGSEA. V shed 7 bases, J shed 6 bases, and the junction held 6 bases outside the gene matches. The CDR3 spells CSAKTGGKTQYF. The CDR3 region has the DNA TGCAGCGCCAAGACAGGGGGAAAGACCCAGTACTTC.

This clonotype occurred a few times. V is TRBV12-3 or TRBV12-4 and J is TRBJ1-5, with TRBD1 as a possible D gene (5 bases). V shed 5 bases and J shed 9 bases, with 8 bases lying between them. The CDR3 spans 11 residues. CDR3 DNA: TGTGCCAGCAGTATTGGGGGGCCCCAGCATTTT. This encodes CASSIGGPQHF.

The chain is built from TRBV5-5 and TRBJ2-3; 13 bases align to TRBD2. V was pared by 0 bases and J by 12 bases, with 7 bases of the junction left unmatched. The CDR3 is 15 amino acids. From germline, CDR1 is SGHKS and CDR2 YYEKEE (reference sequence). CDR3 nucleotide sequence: TGTGCCAGCAGCTTGGGGGAACTAGCGGGAGGGCGCCAGTATTTT. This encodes CASSLGELAGGRQYF.

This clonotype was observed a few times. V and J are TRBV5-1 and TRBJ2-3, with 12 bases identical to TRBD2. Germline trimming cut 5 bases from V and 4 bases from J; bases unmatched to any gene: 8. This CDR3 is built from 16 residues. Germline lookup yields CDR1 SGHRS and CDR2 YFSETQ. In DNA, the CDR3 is TGCGCCAGCAGTTACGGACTAGCGGGAATCGCAGATACGCAGTATTTT. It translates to CASSYGLAGIADTQYF.

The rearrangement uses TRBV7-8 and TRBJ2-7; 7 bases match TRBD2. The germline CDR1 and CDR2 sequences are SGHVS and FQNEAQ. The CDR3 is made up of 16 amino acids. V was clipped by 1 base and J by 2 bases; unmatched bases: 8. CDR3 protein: CASSLGAAGVAYEQYF. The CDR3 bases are TGTGCCAGCAGCTTAGGTGCGGCGGGAGTCGCCTACGAGCAGTACTTC.

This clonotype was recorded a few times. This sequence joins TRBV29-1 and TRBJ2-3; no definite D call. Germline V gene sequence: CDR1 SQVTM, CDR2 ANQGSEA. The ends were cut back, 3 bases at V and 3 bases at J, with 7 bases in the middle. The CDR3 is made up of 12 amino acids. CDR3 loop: CSVEDGTDTQYF. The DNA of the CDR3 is TGCAGCGTTGAGGACGGAACAGATACGCAGTATTTT.

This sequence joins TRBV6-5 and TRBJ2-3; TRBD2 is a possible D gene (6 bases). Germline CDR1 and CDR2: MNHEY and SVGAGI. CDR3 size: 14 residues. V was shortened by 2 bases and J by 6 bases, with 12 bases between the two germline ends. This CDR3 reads CASSYGGFRDTQYF. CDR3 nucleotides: TGTGCCAGCAGTTACGGGGGGTTCCGGGATACGCAGTATTTT.

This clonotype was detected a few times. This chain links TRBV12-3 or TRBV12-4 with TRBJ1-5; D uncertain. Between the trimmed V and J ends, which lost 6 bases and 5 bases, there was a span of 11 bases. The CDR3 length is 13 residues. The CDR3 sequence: CASRGRLYQPQHF. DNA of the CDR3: TGTGCCAGCAGAGGACGGCTCTATCAGCCCCAGCATTTT.

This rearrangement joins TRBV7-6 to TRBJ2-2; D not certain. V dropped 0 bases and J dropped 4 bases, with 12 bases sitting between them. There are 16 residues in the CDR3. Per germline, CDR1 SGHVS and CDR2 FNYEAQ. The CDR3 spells CASSLAILVSTGELFF. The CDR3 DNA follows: TGTGCCAGCAGCTTAGCGATCCTAGTCAGCACCGGGGAGCTGTTTTTT.

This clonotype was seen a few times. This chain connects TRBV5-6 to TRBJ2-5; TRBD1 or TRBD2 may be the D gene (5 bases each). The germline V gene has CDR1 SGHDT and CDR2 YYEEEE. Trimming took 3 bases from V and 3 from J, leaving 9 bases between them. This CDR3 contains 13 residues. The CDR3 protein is CASSSQGEETQYF. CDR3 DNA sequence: TGTGCCAGCAGCTCCCAGGGAGAAGAGACCCAGTACTTC.

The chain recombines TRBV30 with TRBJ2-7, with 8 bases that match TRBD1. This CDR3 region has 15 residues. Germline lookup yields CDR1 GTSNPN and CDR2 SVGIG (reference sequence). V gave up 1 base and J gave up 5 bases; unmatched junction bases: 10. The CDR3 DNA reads TGTGCCTGGAGTGAACAATATAAGGACAGGGACGAGCAGTACTTC. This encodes CAWSEQYKDRDEQYF.